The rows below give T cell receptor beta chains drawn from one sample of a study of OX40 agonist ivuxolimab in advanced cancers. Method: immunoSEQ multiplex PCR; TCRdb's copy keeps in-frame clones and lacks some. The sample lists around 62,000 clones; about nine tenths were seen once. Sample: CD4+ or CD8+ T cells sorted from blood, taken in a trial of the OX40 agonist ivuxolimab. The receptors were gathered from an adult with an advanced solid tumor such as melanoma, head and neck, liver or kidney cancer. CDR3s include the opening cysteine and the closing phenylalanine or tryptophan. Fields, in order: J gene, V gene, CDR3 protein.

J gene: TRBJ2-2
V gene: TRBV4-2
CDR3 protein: CASSLGTANTGELFF

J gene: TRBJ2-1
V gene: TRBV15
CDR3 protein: CATSRDRGRDVF

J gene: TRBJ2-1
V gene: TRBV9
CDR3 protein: CASSVGPGQYNEQFF

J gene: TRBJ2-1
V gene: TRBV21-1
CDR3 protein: CASSKRVAGLVEEQFF

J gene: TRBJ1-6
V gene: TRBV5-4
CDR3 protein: CASSLGVELDSPLHF

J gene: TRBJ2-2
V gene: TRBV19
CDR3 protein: CASSRGQGYTGELFF

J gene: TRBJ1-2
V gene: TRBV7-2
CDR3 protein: CASSLGRGITNYGYTF

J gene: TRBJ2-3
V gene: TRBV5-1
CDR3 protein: CASGLGQGAADTQYF

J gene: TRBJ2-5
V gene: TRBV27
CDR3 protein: CASSPLSLQETQYF

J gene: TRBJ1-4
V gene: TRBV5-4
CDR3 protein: CASRSATNEKLFF

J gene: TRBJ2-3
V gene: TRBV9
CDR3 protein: CASSVVSSSRDTQYF

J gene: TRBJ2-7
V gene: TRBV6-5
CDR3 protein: CASSQGIHSYEQYF

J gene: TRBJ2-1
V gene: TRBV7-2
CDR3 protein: CASSLVRGRIDEQFF

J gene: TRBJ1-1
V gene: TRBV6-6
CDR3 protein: CALGGQGGGPNTEAFF

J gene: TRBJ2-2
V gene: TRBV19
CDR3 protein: CASSQGVAGELFF

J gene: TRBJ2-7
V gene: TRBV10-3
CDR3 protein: CAISPGSYEQYF

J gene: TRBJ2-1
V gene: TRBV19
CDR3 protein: CASSPGFDNEQFF

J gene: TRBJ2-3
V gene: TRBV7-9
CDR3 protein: CASSRTSGSSDTQYF

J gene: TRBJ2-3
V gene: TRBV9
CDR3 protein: CASSVGAGGTTDTQYF

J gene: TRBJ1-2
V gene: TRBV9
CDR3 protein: CASSPANRDTNDF

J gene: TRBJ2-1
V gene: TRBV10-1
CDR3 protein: CASSEGQLSGRAYHNEQFF

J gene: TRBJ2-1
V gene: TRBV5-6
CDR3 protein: CASSLWPSGHNEQFF

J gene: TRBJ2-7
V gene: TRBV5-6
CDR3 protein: CASSLDPRGGGPGYEQYF

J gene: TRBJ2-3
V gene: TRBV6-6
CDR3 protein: CASTPQPGGGTDTQYF

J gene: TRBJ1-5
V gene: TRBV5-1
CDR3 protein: CASSLRQIRNQPQHF

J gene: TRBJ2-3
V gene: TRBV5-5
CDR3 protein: CASSAGTAGTDTQYF

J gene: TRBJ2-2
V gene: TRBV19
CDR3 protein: CASSILRDRANTGELFF

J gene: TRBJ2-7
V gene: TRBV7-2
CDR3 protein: CASSLGLGYEQYF

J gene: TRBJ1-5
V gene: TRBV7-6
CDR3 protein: CASSLRPGMSAQPQHF

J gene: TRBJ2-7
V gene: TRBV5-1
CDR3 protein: CASSLGTSENYEQYF

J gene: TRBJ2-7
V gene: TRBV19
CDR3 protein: CASSMLAGEGEQYF

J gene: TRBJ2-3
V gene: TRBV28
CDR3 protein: CASSTGFRAGGDTDTQYF

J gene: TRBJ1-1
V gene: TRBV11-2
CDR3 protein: CASSTQGITEAFF